The next 26 T cell receptor beta chains were all read from a single sample in a study of blood T cell repertoires in COVID-19. Repertoires were generated with immunoSEQ multiplex PCR, while TCRdb's copy carries only in-frame clones and drops some. Among about 87,000 clones listed, around 86% were seen once. Sequenced input: peripheral blood. The receptors here all came from a woman in her seventies with acute or convalescent COVID-19.

V and J are TRBV18 and TRBJ2-5, with TRBD1 as a possible D gene (6 bases). Germline lookup yields CDR1 KGHSH and CDR2 LQKENI. CDR3 length equals 14 residues. Trimming shortened V by 4 bases and J by 1 base, and 10 bases separated the two germline ends. CDR3 sequence (DNA): TGTGCCAGCTCACACCGGGACACCCAAGAGACCCAGTACTTC. Translating gives CASSHRDTQETQYF.

The rearrangement uses TRBV2 and TRBJ2-1; the D is unclear. CDR1 is SNHLY, CDR2 FYNNEI, per germline. V was pared by 7 bases and J by 5 bases, with 12 bases between. CDR3 length: 13 residues. CDR3 residues: CASNYNYNNEQFF. For the CDR3, the DNA is TGTGCCAGCAATTATAATTACAACAATGAGCAGTTCTTC.

The V and J genes are TRBV2 and TRBJ1-1; 8 nucleotides agree with TRBD1. V trimming: 6 bases; J trimming: 3 bases; junction bases outside the gene matches: 6. The CDR3 runs to 14 residues. Germline V lookup: CDR1 SNHLY, CDR2 FYNNEI. For the CDR3, the DNA is TGTGCCAGCAGGGCGACAGGGGCATACACTGAAGCTTTCTTT. It yields the protein CASRATGAYTEAFF. Based on the CDR3 plus reference TRBV2 and TRBJ1-1, the full variable domain is EPEVTQTPSHQVTQMGQEVILRCVPISNHLYFYWYRQILGQKVEFLVSFYNNEISEKSEIFDDQFSVERPDGSNFTLKIRSTKLEDSAMYFCASRATGAYTEAFFGQGTRLTVV.

This rearrangement joins TRBV11-3 to TRBJ2-2; tentative D call: TRBD1 (5 bases). Germline-derived CDR1 and CDR2 are SGHNT and YENEEA. This CDR3 contains 14 residues. V was shortened by 5 bases and J by 7 bases, with 14 bases between the two germline ends. The CDR3 sequence: CASSPPYRGGELFF. CDR3 nucleotide sequence: TGTGCCAGCAGCCCACCCTATAGGGGCGGGGAGCTGTTTTTT.

The rearrangement links TRBV6-1 to TRBJ1-2; D may be TRBD1 (6 bases). The CDR3 runs to 15 residues. V lost 1 base and J 5 bases, leaving 14 bases between the germline ends. Per the germline V gene, CDR1 is MNHNS and CDR2 is SASEGT. In nucleotides, the CDR3 is TGTGCCAGCAGTGAAGGGGCCACAGGGTTGTATGGCTACACCTTC. Translation gives CASSEGATGLYGYTF.

The chain carries TRBV29-1 and TRBJ2-5, with 8 bases fitting TRBD2. This CDR3 is built from 12 residues. J was trimmed by 5 bases and V by 3 bases; bases with no gene match: 2. The germline V gene encodes CDR1 SQVTM and CDR2 ANQGSEA. CDR3 nucleotide sequence: TGCAGCGTTGAGCGGGGGGATGAGACCCAGTACTTC. It encodes CSVERGDETQYF.

The chain has TRBV6-1 and TRBJ2-2; the D gene is possibly TRBD2 (7 bases). The CDR3 runs to 20 residues. Trimming removed 0 bases at V and 0 bases at J, with 20 bases between. CDR1 is MNHNS and CDR2 is SASEGT in the germline V gene. CDR3 sequence reads: CASSEAVGGRGAPNTGELFF. The CDR3 nucleotides are TGTGCCAGCAGTGAAGCTGTTGGGGGCCGGGGGGCTCCGAACACCGGGGAGCTGTTTTTT.

The V and J genes are TRBV5-4 and TRBJ1-2; 9 nucleotides agree with TRBD1. Looked up from germline, CDR1 is SGHNT and CDR2 is YYREEE (reference sequence). V gave up 3 bases and J gave up 7 bases; unmatched junction bases: 4. CDR3 length: 13 amino acids. CDR3 coding DNA: TGTGCCAGCAGCTGGGACAGGGTAGGTGGCTACACCTTC. This encodes CASSWDRVGGYTF. The full variable domain, with the rest looked up from reference TRBV5-4 and TRBJ1-2, is ETGVTQSPTHLIKTRGQQVTLRCSSQSGHNTVSWYQQALGQGPQFIFQYYREEENGRGNFPPRFSGLQFPNYSSELNVNALELDDSALYLCASSWDRVGGYTFGSGTRLTVV.

The chain has TRBV18 and TRBJ2-5, with 8 bases lining up with TRBD1. The germline gives CDR1 KGHSH, CDR2 LQKENI. The CDR3 runs 16 residues. Trimming cost V 6 bases and J 2 bases; bases outside gene matches: 11. DNA for the CDR3: TGTGCCAGCTCGTCAATTTCCGGGACAGGTCAAGAGACCCAGTACTTC. It translates to CASSSISGTGQETQYF.

The chain carries TRBV5-1 and TRBJ1-1, with 7 bases identical to TRBD1. The CDR3 sequence is 15 residues long. V gave up 4 bases and J gave up 1 base; unmatched junction bases: 7. From germline, CDR1 is SGHRS and CDR2 YFSETQ. The CDR3: CASSKTGWGNTEAFF. The CDR3 nucleotides are TGCGCCAGCAGCAAGACAGGGTGGGGGAACACTGAAGCTTTCTTT.

This clone turned up a few times. The V gene is TRBV11-3, the J gene TRBJ1-2; D ambiguous. The CDR3 is 13 residues long. Germline loops: CDR1 SGHNT, CDR2 YENEEA. Trimming left V 3 bases short and J 4 bases short, with 9 bases between. CDR3 amino acids: CASSFPGRYGYTF. The CDR3, as DNA: TGTGCCAGCAGCTTCCCGGGTCGCTATGGCTACACCTTC.

The chain carries TRBV19 and TRBJ1-5; weak D call: TRBD1 (5 bases). Trimming removed 3 bases at V and 4 bases at J, with 16 bases between. CDR3 size: 16 residues. Germline V CDR1 and CDR2: LNHDA, SQIVND (reference sequence). CDR3 nucleotides: TGTGCCAGTAGTATGGTCGAAGGGGTTGGGAATCAGCCCCAGCATTTT. This sequence encodes CASSMVEGVGNQPQHF.

The genes are TRBV29-1 and TRBJ1-1; unclear D gene. Per germline, CDR1 SQVTM and CDR2 ANQGSEA. Trimming removed 6 bases from V and 1 base from J, with 12 bases in between. The CDR3 loop spans 13 amino acids. CDR3 in amino acids: CSVLRGGNTEAFF. For the CDR3, the DNA is TGCAGCGTCCTCCGGGGAGGGAACACTGAAGCTTTCTTT. Complete variable domain (other parts from reference TRBV29-1 and TRBJ1-1): SAVISQKPSRDICQRGTSLTIQCQVDSQVTMMFWYRQQPGQSLTLIATANQGSEATYESGFVIDKFPISRPNLTFSTLTVSNMSPEDSSIYLCSVLRGGNTEAFFGQGTRLTVV.

Comment on this clone: Other DNA sequences within the sample encode an identical CDR3. The chain couples TRBV7-9 to TRBJ1-1; maybe TRBD1 (6 bases). The CDR3 totals 14 residues. CDR1 SEHNR and CDR2 FQNEAQ come from the germline V gene (reference sequence). V lost 5 bases to trimming and J lost 1 base, with 11 bases between them. The CDR3 spells CASSLMGQNTEAFF. As DNA, the CDR3 is TGTGCCAGCAGCCTCATGGGACAGAACACTGAAGCTTTCTTT.

The chain combines TRBV5-4 with TRBJ1-4; the D gene is possibly TRBD1 (5 bases). The germline CDR1 and CDR2 sequences are SGHNT and YYREEE (reference sequence). The CDR3 spans 16 residues. V dropped 3 bases and J dropped 4 bases, with 16 bases sitting between them. In DNA, the CDR3 is TGTGCCAGCAGCTCAGGTCGGGGGATGGGTAATGAAAAACTGTTTTTT. It translates to CASSSGRGMGNEKLFF.

The chain couples TRBV19 to TRBJ2-7, with 11 bases fitting TRBD1. J lost 0 bases, V lost 5 bases, and 0 bases had no gene match. Germline V CDR1 and CDR2: LNHDA, SQIVND (reference sequence). CDR3 length: 14 residues. The CDR3 coding sequence is TGTGCCAGTAGTGGGACAGGGGGCTCCTACGAGCAGTACTTC. Protein product: CASSGTGGSYEQYF.

The rearrangement uses TRBV2 and TRBJ1-1, with 7 bases matching TRBD1. The J segment lost 3 bases and the V segment lost 5 bases, leaving 9 bases of the junction unmatched. CDR3 length: 15 residues. CDR1 and CDR2 from the germline V gene are SNHLY and FYNNEI. The CDR3 DNA reads as TGTGCCAGCAGTCCCCCTCGGACAGGTGACACTGAAGCTTTCTTT. As protein: CASSPPRTGDTEAFF.

This rearrangement joins TRBV30 to TRBJ1-1; D unresolved. Germline V gene sequence: CDR1 GTSNPN, CDR2 SVGIG (reference sequence). V lost 2 bases to trimming and J lost 2 bases, with 6 bases between them. The CDR3 has 12 amino acids. In DNA, the CDR3 is TGTGCCTGGAGTCGCGAAAACACTGAAGCTTTCTTT. Protein product: CAWSRENTEAFF. The full variable domain, in which reference TRBV30 and TRBJ1-1 provide the parts outside the CDR3, is SQTIHQWPATLVQPVGSPLSLECTVEGTSNPNLYWYRQAAGRGLQLLFYSVGIGQISSEVPQNLSASRPQDRQFILSSKKLLLSDSGFYLCAWSRENTEAFFGQGTRLTVV.

This chain uses TRBV28 with TRBJ1-6; D may be TRBD1 (6 bases). Germline V gene data show CDR1 as MDHEN and CDR2 as SYDVKM. CDR3 length equals 15 residues. V was trimmed by 4 bases and J by 11 bases, leaving 18 bases between them. CDR3 region: CASSSKTGPSPPLHF. Written as DNA, the CDR3 is TGTGCCAGCAGTTCCAAGACAGGTCCATCCCCACCCCTCCACTTT.

The chain is built from TRBV19 and TRBJ1-1; 7 positions agree with TRBD1. The CDR3 loop spans 17 amino acids. V lost 6 bases to trimming and J lost 0 bases; unmatched junction nucleotides: 13. The germline CDR1 and CDR2 sequences are LNHDA and SQIVND (reference sequence). CDR3 residues: CASSTAGTATLNTEAFF. The CDR3 bases are TGTGCCAGTAGCACAGCCGGGACAGCCACTTTGAACACTGAAGCTTTCTTT.

This clone was observed a handful of times. The rearrangement joins TRBV28 to TRBJ1-2; TRBD1 aligns across 10 bases. The CDR3 is made up of 14 amino acids. The ends lost 7 bases at V and 2 bases at J; junction bases unmatched: 4. CDR1 and CDR2 (germline): MDHEN, SYDVKM. The CDR3 nucleotides are TGTGCCAGCAATCGACAGGGGGCGAACTATGGCTACACCTTC. Translated: CASNRQGANYGYTF.

The V call is TRBV6-5, the J call TRBJ2-1, with TRBD1 matching over 8 bases. Germline trimming cut 7 bases from V and 4 bases from J; bases unmatched to any gene: 6. Germline V gene lookup returns CDR1 MNHEY and CDR2 SVGAGI. The CDR3 totals 14 residues. The CDR3 DNA reads as TGTGCCAGCACCCCGACAGGGGTGTACAATGAGCAGTTCTTC. Translation: CASTPTGVYNEQFF.

The chain combines TRBV14 with TRBJ2-2; no clear D. The V gene lost 5 bases and the J gene lost 1 base, with 8 bases spanning the gap. Germline-derived CDR1 and CDR2 are SGHDN and FVKESK. This CDR3 has 14 residues. The CDR3 region is CASSVQKNTGELFF. The DNA of the CDR3 is TGTGCCAGCAGCGTACAGAAGAACACCGGGGAGCTGTTTTTT.

This clone occurred once. The chain is built from TRBV28 and TRBJ2-5, with 8 nucleotides matching TRBD2. Trimming removed 9 bases from V and 3 bases from J; junction bases left unmatched: 9. The germline V gene encodes CDR1 MDHEN and CDR2 SYDVKM. This CDR3 spans 14 amino acids. CDR3 DNA: TGTGCCAGGCCGAGGAGCGGGGGAGAAGAGACCCAGTACTTC. It specifies CARPRSGGEETQYF. Full variable domain (rest looked up from reference TRBV28 and TRBJ2-5): DVKVTQSSRYLVKRTGEKVFLECVQDMDHENMFWYRQDPGLGLRLIYFSYDVKMKEKGDIPEGYSVSREKKERFSLILESASTNQTSMYLCARPRSGGEETQYFGPGTRLLVL.

The chain employs TRBV4-2 and TRBJ1-2, with a tentative D call TRBD1 (5 bases). This CDR3 is 15 amino acids long. The V and J ends lost 4 bases and 8 bases respectively, with 20 bases between them. Germline V lookup: CDR1 LGHNA, CDR2 YNFKEQ. The CDR3 nucleotides are TGTGCCAGCAGCCTTGATCTAGGGGACTCTATGGGCTACACCTTC. Its translation is CASSLDLGDSMGYTF.

This sequence joins TRBV10-3 and TRBJ1-2, with unresolved D. Germline V CDR1 and CDR2: ENHRY, SYGVKD. The CDR3 spans 12 residues. Trimming took off 3 bases at V and 6 bases at J, with 8 bases between the two ends. The CDR3 DNA reads TGTGCCATCAGTGAAGGACTGAATGGCTACACCTTC. This translates into CAISEGLNGYTF.